This entry features one TCR beta chain sequence. The sample is drawn from a study of cytomegalovirus exposure and HLA in healthy donors. The PCR was carried out with 60 Vbeta primers and 13 Jbeta primers. Produced via immunoSEQ multiplex PCR; TCRdb's table is partial and in-frame only. The sample holds about 150,000 clones, 81% seen once. The trim removed 0 bases at V and 1 base at J, leaving 6 bases unmatched. The germline V gene has CDR1 ENHRY and CDR2 SYGVKD. The CDR3 consists of 16 residues. The chain is built from TRBV10-3 and TRBJ2-7, with 7 bases lining up with TRBD1. Material for sequencing was PBMCs. The clonotype originates from a man between 50 and 59 years old in good health and CMV-seropositive. The CDR3 sequence is CAISESSWTGSYEQYF. CDR3 DNA sequence: TGTGCCATCAGTGAGTCGTCCTGGACAGGATCCTACGAGCAGTACTTC.